This is a list of T cell receptor beta chains from one sample in a study of regulatory T cells in long-lasting Graves disease. TCRdb recomputed calls from the multiplex PCR reads with MiXCR, one row per CDR3 protein. The table has about 620,000 distinct CDR3 sequences, roughly 16% seen once. These sequences were also reported in another study, on T cells in Graves' hyperthyroidism and ophthalmopathy.

Here the sequenced sample was peripheral blood mononuclear cells (PBMCs), taken at new diagnosis, from a patient treated with antithyroid drugs. The receptors stem from a woman between 25 and 40 years old with Graves disease. CDR3s include the opening cysteine and the closing phenylalanine or tryptophan. Each record gives: J gene, clone size, V gene, CDR3 protein. Size is omitted from some rows. Given values are once, few, many or a class for expanded clones.

J gene: TRBJ1-1; clone size: many; V gene: TRBV28; CDR3 protein: CASRRGTTGESEAFF
J gene: TRBJ1-2; clone size: few; V gene: TRBV5-1; CDR3 protein: CASSLLANLNYGYTF
J gene: TRBJ2-3; clone size: many; V gene: TRBV2; CDR3 protein: CASSEAGRGNPTQYF
J gene: TRBJ2-2; clone size: .; V gene: TRBV7-9; CDR3 protein: CASSLPRGRGASNTGELFF
J gene: TRBJ2-7; clone size: few; V gene: TRBV12-3/TRBV12-4; CDR3 protein: CASRTTTFYEQYF
J gene: TRBJ1-2; clone size: many; V gene: TRBV12-3/TRBV12-4; CDR3 protein: CASSFLGQPSYDYTF
J gene: TRBJ1-2; clone size: few; V gene: TRBV10-3; CDR3 protein: CAISDLGSGAEGYTF
J gene: TRBJ2-1; clone size: .; V gene: TRBV6-1; CDR3 protein: CASSPIAGAFGEQFF
J gene: TRBJ1-2; clone size: .; V gene: TRBV10-3; CDR3 protein: CALMGLGYGYTF
J gene: TRBJ1-5; clone size: many; V gene: TRBV12-3/TRBV12-4; CDR3 protein: CASSGQSHQPQHF
J gene: TRBJ1-5; clone size: few; V gene: TRBV6-2/TRBV6-3; CDR3 protein: CASSEGGFRDQPQHF
J gene: TRBJ2-3; clone size: many; V gene: TRBV27; CDR3 protein: CASRAGTSGKYTQYF
J gene: TRBJ1-5; clone size: many; V gene: TRBV28; CDR3 protein: CASSDRDRVVHQPQHF
J gene: TRBJ1-1; clone size: .; V gene: TRBV19; CDR3 protein: CASSIEVNTEASF
J gene: TRBJ2-3; clone size: many; V gene: TRBV12-3/TRBV12-4; CDR3 protein: CASIEKAGVTTDTQYF
J gene: TRBJ1-2; clone size: .; V gene: TRBV16; CDR3 protein: CASSQWTEQHGYTF
J gene: TRBJ2-1; clone size: .; V gene: TRBV7-2; CDR3 protein: CASSLRTSGPIEQFF
J gene: TRBJ1-2; clone size: many; V gene: TRBV2; CDR3 protein: CASSAQGLYGYTF
J gene: TRBJ2-1; clone size: .; V gene: TRBV29-1; CDR3 protein: CSVEPRSSGRGEQFF
J gene: TRBJ1-5; clone size: .; V gene: TRBV19; CDR3 protein: CAGNLGQGSSNQPQHF
J gene: TRBJ1-1; clone size: many; V gene: TRBV2; CDR3 protein: CASSGVGGSTEAFF
J gene: TRBJ1-2; clone size: many; V gene: TRBV28; CDR3 protein: CASSFRARQGRGYGYTF
J gene: TRBJ2-7; clone size: .; V gene: TRBV20-1; CDR3 protein: CSAHSGIDLEQYF
J gene: TRBJ2-2; clone size: .; V gene: TRBV7-3; CDR3 protein: CASSANPGLAGGFDTGELFF
J gene: .; clone size: .; V gene: TRBV24-1; CDR3 protein: CATSDLESAFF
J gene: TRBJ2-1; clone size: few; V gene: TRBV3-1; CDR3 protein: CASSQGRAGIEQFF